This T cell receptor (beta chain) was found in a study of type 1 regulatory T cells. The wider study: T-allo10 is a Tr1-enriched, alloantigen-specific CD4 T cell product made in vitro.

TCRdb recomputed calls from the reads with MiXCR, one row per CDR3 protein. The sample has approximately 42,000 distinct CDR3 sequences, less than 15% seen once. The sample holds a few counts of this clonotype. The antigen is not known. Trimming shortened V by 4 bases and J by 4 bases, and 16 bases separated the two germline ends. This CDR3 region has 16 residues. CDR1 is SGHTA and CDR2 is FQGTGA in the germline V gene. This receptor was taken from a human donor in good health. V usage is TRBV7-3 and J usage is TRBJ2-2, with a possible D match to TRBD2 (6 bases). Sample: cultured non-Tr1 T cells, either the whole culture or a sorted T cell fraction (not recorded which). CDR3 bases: TGTGCCAGCAGCTCGTCTGGAGGGGTGGGCACCGGGGAGCTGTTTTTT. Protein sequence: CASSSSGGVGTGELFF.